This TCR beta chain originates from a study of T cell repertoires in cytomegalovirus infection (dated by TCRdb to between 2018 and 2021). With respect to the entire study: Recently identified HLA-C-restricted CMV epitopes, whose presentation resists viral immunomodulation, were targeted by peptide stimulations together with well-studied HLA-B-restricted epitopes. Donor HLA type was relevant to the analysis, as public TCR beta signatures indicated carriage of CMV infection together with the matching HLA type.

Study-wide conclusions, independent of this receptor: Cumulative frequency of public TCR beta family members discriminated carriers of CMV infection plus the relevant HLA type in this cohort and an independent 352-donor cohort. In the ex vivo response, HLA-C-restricted CMV-specific TCR beta clonotypes were dominant, and in two of eight donors the single most frequent clonotype came from this HLA-C-restricted group.

This clonotype was detected a few times. This receptor's antigen is unknown. Within one base of it there is no much larger clone, and no base qualities were kept. Clipping removes 4 bases from V and 5 bases from J, with 8 as the unmatched junction base count. From the cysteine through the phenylalanine, the CDR3 covers 15 amino acids. Here the CDR3 DNA is all that survives: 45 bases in frame from base 1. The meaning of the sample's treatment or condition label: in vitro stimulation with specific CMV peptide epitopes to enrich CMV-specific T cells. The reads were generated on an Illumina HiSeq 1500. TCRdb redid the processing of the public reads, applying fastp at Q25 and MiXCR, and retained in-frame beta chains. Each entry merges the rows of one CDR3 protein and shows their most common DNA and genes. This sample comprises roughly 160,000 distinct CDR3 sequences, roughly 22% of them detected only once. The top ten clones comprise 25% of the sample.

The specimen comprised CD8+ T cells from cultured PBMCs, sampled from culture after CMV antigen stimulation. The chain couples TRBV12-3 or TRBV12-4 to TRBJ1-5; 7 middle bases align to TRBD1. The receptor was derived from a human donor in good health (CMV status not recorded). Some clones in this sample may be carry-over from other donors' samples. The nucleotide sequence is given as TGTGCCAGCAGTTCCGGACAGGTTGCCGATCAGCCCCAGCATTTT. This codes for CASSSGQVADQPQHF.